The 3 T cell receptor beta chains below come from one sample, sequenced in a study of shared clonotypes between healthy human individuals. Some clones are missing from TCRdb's copy, which holds only in-frame ones; the method was immunoSEQ multiplex PCR. This repertoire shows approximately 600,000 clones, around 95% found once; its top ten account for over 0.095%. Selected positively for CCR7 and CD45RO-negative, naive CD8 cells excluded terminally differentiated effector memory CD45RA+ cells. Sequencing input: naive CD8+ T cells sorted from blood. The receptor source for this set is a woman in her thirties in good health.

The genes are TRBV10-3 and TRBJ2-5; D may be TRBD2 (5 bases). The J call may be faulty, since TRBJ2-7 better matches the DNA end. CDR1 is ENHRY, CDR2 SYGVKD, per germline. This CDR3 is 13 amino acids long. The CDR3 coding sequence is TGTGCCATCAGTGATTCGGACTTGAGCGAGCAGTACTTC. Its protein product is CAISDSDLSEQYF.

The sample holds one count of this clone. The chain has TRBV28 and TRBJ2-3; D uncertain. Trimming left V 6 bases short and J 8 bases short, with 12 bases between. The germline V gene has CDR1 MDHEN and CDR2 SYDVKM. CDR3 size: 12 residues. CDR3: CASSLTSFTQYF. CDR3 bases: TGTGCCAGCAGCCTGACATCCTTTACGCAGTATTTT.

The V gene is TRBV15, the J gene TRBJ2-1, with D maybe TRBD2 (6 bases). Trimming took off 3 bases at V and 7 bases at J, with 22 bases between the two ends. From germline, CDR1 is LNHNV and CDR2 YYDKDF (reference sequence). The length of the CDR3 is 17 residues. CDR3 bases: TGTGCCACCAGCAGGCTAGCGCGGCGCAGAGGGGTTAATGAGCAGTTCTTC. It yields the protein CATSRLARRRGVNEQFF.